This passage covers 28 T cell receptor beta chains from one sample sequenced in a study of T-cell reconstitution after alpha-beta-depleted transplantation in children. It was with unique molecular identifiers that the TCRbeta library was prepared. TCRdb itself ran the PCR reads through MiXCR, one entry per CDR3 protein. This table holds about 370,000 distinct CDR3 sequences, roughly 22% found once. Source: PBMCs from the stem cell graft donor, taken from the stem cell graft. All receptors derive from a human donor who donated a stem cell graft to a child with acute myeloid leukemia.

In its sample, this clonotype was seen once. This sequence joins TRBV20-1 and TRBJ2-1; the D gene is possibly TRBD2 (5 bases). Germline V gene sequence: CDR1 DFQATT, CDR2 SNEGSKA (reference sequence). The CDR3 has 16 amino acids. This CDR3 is CSQSSLTGLPSREQFF. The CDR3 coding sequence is TGCAGCCAATCTTCCCTAACCGGACTCCCTTCGCGCGAGCAGTTCTTC.

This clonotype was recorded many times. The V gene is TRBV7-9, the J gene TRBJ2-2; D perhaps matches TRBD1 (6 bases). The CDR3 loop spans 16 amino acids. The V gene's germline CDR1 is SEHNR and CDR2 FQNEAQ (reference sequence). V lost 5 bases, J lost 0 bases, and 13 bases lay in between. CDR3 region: CASSPPDRSNTGELFF. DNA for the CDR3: TGTGCCAGCAGCCCACCCGACAGGTCGAACACCGGGGAGCTGTTTTTT.

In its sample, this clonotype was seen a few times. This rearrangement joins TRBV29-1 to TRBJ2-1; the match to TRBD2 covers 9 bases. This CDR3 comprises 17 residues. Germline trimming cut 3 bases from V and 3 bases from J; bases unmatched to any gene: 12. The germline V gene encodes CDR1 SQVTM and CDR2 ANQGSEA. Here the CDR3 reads CSVDEIPGTSSYNEQFF. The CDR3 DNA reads TGCAGCGTTGACGAGATTCCCGGGACTAGCAGCTACAATGAGCAGTTCTTC.

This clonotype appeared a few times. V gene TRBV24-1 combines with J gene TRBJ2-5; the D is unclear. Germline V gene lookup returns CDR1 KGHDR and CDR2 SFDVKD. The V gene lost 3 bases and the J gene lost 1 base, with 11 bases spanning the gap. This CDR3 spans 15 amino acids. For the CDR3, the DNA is TGTGCCACCAGTGATAGAGGACGGCTCCAAGAGACCCAGTACTTC. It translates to CATSDRGRLQETQYF.

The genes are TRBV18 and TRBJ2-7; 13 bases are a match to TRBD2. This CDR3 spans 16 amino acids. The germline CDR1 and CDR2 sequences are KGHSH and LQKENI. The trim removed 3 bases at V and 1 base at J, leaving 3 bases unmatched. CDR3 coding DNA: TGTGCCAGCTCACCCGGACTAGCGGGAGAGTCCTACGAGCAGTACTTC. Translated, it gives CASSPGLAGESYEQYF. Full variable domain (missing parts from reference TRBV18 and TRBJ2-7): NAGVMQNPRHLVRRRGQEARLRCSPMKGHSHVYWYRQLPEEGLKFMVYLQKENIIDESGMPKERFSAEFPKEGPSILRIQQVVRGDSAAYFCASSPGLAGESYEQYFGPGTRLTVT.

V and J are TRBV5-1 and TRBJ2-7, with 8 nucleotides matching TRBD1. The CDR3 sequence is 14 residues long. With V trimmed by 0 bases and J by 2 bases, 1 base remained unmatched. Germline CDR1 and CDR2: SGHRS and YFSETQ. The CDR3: CASSLEDRAYEQYF. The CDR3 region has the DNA TGCGCCAGCAGCTTGGAGGACAGGGCCTACGAGCAGTACTTC.

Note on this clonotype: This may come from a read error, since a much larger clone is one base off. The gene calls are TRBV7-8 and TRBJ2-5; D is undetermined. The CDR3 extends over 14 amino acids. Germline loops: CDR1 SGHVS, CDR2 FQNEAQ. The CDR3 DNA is TGTGCCTGCAGCTTAGTGGCCCTTGGAGAGACCCAGTACTTC. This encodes CACSLVALGETQYF.

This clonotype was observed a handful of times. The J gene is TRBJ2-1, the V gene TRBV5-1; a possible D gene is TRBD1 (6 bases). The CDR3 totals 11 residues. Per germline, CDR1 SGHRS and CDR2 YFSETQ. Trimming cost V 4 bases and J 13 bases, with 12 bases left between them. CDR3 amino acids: CASSNRDIQFF. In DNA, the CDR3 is TGCGCCAGCAGCAACCGGGACATCCAGTTCTTC. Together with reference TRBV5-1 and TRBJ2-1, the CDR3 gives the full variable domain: KAGVTQTPRYLIKTRGQQVTLSCSPISGHRSVSWYQQTPGQGLQFLFEYFSETQRNKGNFPGRFSGRQFSNSRSEMNVSTLELGDSALYLCASSNRDIQFFGPGTRLTVL.

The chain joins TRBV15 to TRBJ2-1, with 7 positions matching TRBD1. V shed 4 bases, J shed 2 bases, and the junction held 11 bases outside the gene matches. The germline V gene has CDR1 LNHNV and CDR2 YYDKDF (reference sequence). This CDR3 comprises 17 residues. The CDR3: CATSTPSRDSPYNEQFF. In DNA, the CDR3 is TGTGCCACCAGCACCCCCAGCCGGGACAGCCCCTACAATGAGCAGTTCTTC.

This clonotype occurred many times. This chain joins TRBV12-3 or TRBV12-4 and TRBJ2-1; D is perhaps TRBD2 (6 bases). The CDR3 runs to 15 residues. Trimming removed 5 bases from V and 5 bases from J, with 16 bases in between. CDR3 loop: CASSPQEGFNNEQFF. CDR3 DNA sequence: TGTGCCAGCAGTCCACAGGAGGGGTTTAACAATGAGCAGTTCTTC.

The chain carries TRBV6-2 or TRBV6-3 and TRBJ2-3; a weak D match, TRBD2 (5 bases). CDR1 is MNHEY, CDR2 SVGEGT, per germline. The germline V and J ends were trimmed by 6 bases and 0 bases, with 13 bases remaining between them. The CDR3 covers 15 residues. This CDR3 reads CASSKAVESTDTQYF. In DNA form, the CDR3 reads TGTGCCAGCAGCAAAGCGGTGGAGAGCACAGATACGCAGTATTTT.

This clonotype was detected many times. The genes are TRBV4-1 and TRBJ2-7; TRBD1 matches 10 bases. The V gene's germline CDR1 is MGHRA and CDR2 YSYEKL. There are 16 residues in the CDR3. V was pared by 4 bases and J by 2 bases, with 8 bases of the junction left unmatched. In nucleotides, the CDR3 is TGCGCCAGCAGCCCACTCGGGACAGGGGCTACCTACGAGCAGTACTTC. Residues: CASSPLGTGATYEQYF.

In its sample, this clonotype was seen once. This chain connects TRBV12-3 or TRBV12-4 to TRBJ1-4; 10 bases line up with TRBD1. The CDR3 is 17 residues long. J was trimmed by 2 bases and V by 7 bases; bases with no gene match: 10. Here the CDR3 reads CASTTPGQGFTNEKLFF. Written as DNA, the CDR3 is TGTGCCAGCACCACTCCGGGACAGGGGTTCACTAATGAAAAACTGTTTTTT.

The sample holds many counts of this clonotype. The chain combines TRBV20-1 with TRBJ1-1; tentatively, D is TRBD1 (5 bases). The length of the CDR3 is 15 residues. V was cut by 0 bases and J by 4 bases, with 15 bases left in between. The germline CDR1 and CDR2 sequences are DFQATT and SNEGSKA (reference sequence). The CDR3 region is CSAREIGRGFTEAFF. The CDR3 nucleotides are TGCAGTGCTAGAGAAATAGGAAGGGGTTTCACTGAAGCTTTCTTT.

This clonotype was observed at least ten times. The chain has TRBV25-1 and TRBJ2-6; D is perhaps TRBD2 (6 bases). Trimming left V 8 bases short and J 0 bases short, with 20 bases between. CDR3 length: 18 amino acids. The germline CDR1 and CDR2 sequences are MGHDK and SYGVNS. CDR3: CASEYGGAGNSGANVLTF. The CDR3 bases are TGTGCCAGCGAGTACGGAGGGGCAGGGAACTCTGGGGCCAACGTCCTGACTTTC.

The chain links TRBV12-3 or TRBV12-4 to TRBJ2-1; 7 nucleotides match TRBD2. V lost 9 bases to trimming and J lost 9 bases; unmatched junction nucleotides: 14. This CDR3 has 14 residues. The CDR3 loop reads CASTVLGGSGEQFF. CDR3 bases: TGTGCCAGTACCGTTTTGGGCGGGAGTGGTGAGCAGTTCTTC.

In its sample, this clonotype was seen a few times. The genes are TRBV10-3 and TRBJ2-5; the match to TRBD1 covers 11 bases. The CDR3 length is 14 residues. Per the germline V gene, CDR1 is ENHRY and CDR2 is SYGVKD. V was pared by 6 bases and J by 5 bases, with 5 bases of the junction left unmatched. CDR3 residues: CAIRRTGGEETQYF. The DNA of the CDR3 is TGTGCCATCAGGCGGACAGGGGGCGAGGAGACCCAGTACTTC.

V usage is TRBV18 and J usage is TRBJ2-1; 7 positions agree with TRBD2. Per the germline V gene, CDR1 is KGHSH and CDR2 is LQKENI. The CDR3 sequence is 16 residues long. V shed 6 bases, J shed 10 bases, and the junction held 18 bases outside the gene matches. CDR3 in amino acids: CASSPTGAGESGEQFF. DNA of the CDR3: TGTGCCAGCTCGCCGACGGGTGCGGGAGAATCAGGAGAGCAGTTCTTC.

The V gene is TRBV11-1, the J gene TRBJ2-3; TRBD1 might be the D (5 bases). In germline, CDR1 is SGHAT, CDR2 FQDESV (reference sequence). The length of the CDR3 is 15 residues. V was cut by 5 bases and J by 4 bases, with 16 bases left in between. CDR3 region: CASSRHLLGADTQYF. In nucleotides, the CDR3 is TGTGCCAGCAGCCGCCACTTGTTAGGGGCAGATACGCAGTATTTT. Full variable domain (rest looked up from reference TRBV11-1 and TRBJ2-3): EAEVAQSPRYKITEKSQAVAFWCDPISGHATLYWYRQILGQGPELLVQFQDESVVDDSQLPKDRFSAERLKGVDSTLKIQPAELGDSAMYLCASSRHLLGADTQYFGPGTRLTVL.

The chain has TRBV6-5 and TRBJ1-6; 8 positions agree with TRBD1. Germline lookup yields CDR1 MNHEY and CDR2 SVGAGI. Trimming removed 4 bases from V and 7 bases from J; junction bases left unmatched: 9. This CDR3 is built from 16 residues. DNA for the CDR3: TGTGCCAGCAGTTCCAACTCAGGGGGCGGCAATTCACCCCTCCACTTT. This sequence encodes CASSSNSGGGNSPLHF.

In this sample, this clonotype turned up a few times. The CDR3 region is CAISDSGGGTDTQYF. Written as DNA, the CDR3 is TGTGCCATCAGTGACAGCGGCGGAGGCACAGATACGCAGTATTTT. The V gene is TRBV10-3, the J gene TRBJ2-3, with D perhaps matching TRBD2 (5 bases). V was clipped by 3 bases and J by 1 base, with 11 bases between them. Germline V lookup: CDR1 ENHRY, CDR2 SYGVKD. The CDR3 loop spans 15 amino acids.

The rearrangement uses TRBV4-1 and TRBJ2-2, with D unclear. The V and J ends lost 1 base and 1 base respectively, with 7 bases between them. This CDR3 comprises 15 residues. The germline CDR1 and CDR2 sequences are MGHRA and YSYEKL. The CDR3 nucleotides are TGCGCCAGCAGCCAAGTTAGTGGGAACACCGGGGAGCTGTTTTTT. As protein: CASSQVSGNTGELFF.

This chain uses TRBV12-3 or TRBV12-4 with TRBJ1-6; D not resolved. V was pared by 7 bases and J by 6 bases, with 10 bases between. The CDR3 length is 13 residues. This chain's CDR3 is CASTGRFNSPLHF. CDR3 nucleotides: TGTGCCAGCACGGGTCGCTTTAATTCACCCCTCCACTTT.

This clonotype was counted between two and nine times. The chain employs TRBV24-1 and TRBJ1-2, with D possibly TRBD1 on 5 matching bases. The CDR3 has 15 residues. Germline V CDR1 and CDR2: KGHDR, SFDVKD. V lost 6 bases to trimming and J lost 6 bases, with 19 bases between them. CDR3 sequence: CATSSGTSPVDGYTF. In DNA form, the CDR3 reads TGTGCCACCAGTTCTGGGACTTCGCCAGTCGATGGCTACACCTTC.

Written as DNA, the CDR3 is TGTGCCAGCCGGTCTCTGGGGGGTATAGACGAGCAGTACTTC. Protein sequence: CASRSLGGIDEQYF. The J gene is TRBJ2-7, the V gene TRBV12-3 or TRBV12-4, with D maybe TRBD2 (6 bases). This CDR3 spans 14 amino acids. V was pared by 8 bases and J by 5 bases, with 19 bases between.

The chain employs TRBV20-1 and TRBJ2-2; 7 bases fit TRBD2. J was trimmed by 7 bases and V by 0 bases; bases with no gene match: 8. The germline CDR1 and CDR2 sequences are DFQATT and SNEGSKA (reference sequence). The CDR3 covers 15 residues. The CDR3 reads CSARDLGGRGGELFF. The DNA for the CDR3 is TGCAGTGCTAGAGATCTAGGAGGGAGGGGCGGGGAGCTGTTTTTT.

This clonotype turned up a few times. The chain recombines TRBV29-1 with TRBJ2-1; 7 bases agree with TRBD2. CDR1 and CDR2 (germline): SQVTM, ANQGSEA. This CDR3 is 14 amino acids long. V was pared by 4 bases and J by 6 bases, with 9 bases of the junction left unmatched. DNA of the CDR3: TGCAGCGTTGTACCGCGGAGCGGGGCCAATGAGCAGTTCTTC. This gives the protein CSVVPRSGANEQFF.

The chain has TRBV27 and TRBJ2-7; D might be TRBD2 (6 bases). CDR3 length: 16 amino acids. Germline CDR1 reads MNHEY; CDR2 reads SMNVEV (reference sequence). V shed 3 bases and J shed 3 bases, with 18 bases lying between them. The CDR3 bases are TGTGCCAGCAGTTTCCTAGCCTCGGGACTGGGCTACGAGCAGTACTTC. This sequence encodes CASSFLASGLGYEQYF.